This T cell receptor (beta chain) was captured in a study of cytomegalovirus exposure and HLA in healthy donors. Looking at the study overall: Within an early data release were approximately 85 million unique TCRs drawn from HLA-typed donors.

Study-level points and caveats: Altogether, 160 or so TCR beta chains were recorded as cytomegalovirus-associated. Presence/absence analyses took donor sequencing depth as roughly uniform.

On this clone itself: The antigen is undetermined.

The germline V gene encodes CDR1 SGHKS and CDR2 YYEKEE (reference sequence). CDR3 length: 14 residues. The V and J ends lost 5 bases and 3 bases, in that order; junction bases with no gene match: 6. The PCR had 60 Vbeta and 13 Jbeta primers. Sequenced by immunoSEQ multiplex PCR; TCRdb stores in-frame clones only, minus some. The table lists 100,000 to 150,000 clones. Material for sequencing was PBMCs. The sequence came from a man between 25 and 39 years old in good health and CMV-seronegative. This chain joins TRBV5-5 and TRBJ2-7; 9 bases line up with TRBD1. The CDR3 protein is CASRSGTGIYEQYF. The CDR3 nucleotides are TGTGCCAGCAGGTCCGGGACAGGGATCTACGAGCAGTACTTC.